This TCR beta chain is from a study of T-cell reconstitution after alpha-beta-depleted transplantation in children. Library preparation (for TCRbeta) was performed with unique molecular identifiers. One entry per CDR3 protein, called by TCRdb with MiXCR from the PCR reads. The sample lists 500,000 to 600,000 distinct CDR3 sequences, about a sixth occurring once. In germline, CDR1 is SGHRS, CDR2 YFSETQ. The V end lost 4 bases, the J end lost 1 base, and 12 bases lay between the germline ends. The CDR3 is 16 residues long. This clonotype was counted a few times. The J gene is TRBJ2-6, the V gene TRBV5-1; D is unresolved. The specimen comprised PBMCs from the stem cell graft donor, sampled from the stem cell graft. The TCR comes from a human donor who donated a stem cell graft to a child with acute lymphoblastic leukemia. CDR3 in DNA: TGCGCCAGCAGCGACGTGGGTTTTTCTGGGGCCAACGTCCTGACTTTC. It encodes CASSDVGFSGANVLTF.